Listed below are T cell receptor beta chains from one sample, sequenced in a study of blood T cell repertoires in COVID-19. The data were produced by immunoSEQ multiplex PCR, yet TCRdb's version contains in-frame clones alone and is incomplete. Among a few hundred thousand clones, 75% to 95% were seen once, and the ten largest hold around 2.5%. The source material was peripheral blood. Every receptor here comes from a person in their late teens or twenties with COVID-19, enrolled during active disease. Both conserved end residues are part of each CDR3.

CDR3aa: CASSQGANTEAFF
j_gene: TRBJ1-1
v_gene: TRBV9
len: 13

CDR3aa: CASSIQVTDTQYF
j_gene: TRBJ2-3
v_gene: TRBV19
len: 13

CDR3aa: CASIAVVGTSGANVLTF
j_gene: TRBJ2-6
v_gene: TRBV7-9
len: 17

CDR3aa: CASSTKSNQPQHF
j_gene: TRBJ1-5
v_gene: TRBV27
len: 13

CDR3aa: CATDKAGGERGYTF
j_gene: TRBJ1-2
v_gene: TRBV6-5
len: 14

CDR3aa: CASSLDLSNEQFF
j_gene: TRBJ2-1
v_gene: TRBV5-6
len: 13

CDR3aa: CASSWAGGTNTEAFF
j_gene: TRBJ1-1
v_gene: TRBV5-1
len: 15

CDR3aa: CASSFGYGYTF
j_gene: TRBJ1-2
v_gene: TRBV12-3/TRBV12-4
len: 11

CDR3aa: CAISEGASYEQYF
j_gene: TRBJ2-7
v_gene: TRBV10-3
len: 13

CDR3aa: CASSQDQGLLNEQFF
j_gene: TRBJ2-1
v_gene: TRBV4-1
len: 15

CDR3aa: CASSEAGGSYEQYF
j_gene: TRBJ2-7
v_gene: TRBV19
len: 14

CDR3aa: CASSQETASSYNEQFF
j_gene: TRBJ2-1
v_gene: TRBV4-1
len: 16

CDR3aa: CASRSGRGTEAFF
j_gene: TRBJ1-1
v_gene: TRBV12-3/TRBV12-4
len: 13

CDR3aa: CASSQDPTSGEQFF
j_gene: TRBJ2-1
v_gene: TRBV4-2
len: 14